These T cell receptor beta chains were read from a single sample in a study of cytomegalovirus exposure and HLA in healthy donors. Libraries were prepared by immunoSEQ multiplex PCR; TCRdb keeps only in-frame clonotypes and omits some of them. The sample holds 95,000 to 150,000 clones, around 76% seen once. The sequencing sample was made of PBMCs. The receptors stem from a man in his fifties or sixties in good health and CMV-seropositive. Both conserved end residues are part of each CDR3. A D gene is named only where the DNA matches it firmly. Size is omitted from some rows. Given values are once, few, many or a class for expanded clones.

v_gene	d_gene	j_gene	abundance	CDR3aa	CDR3nt
TRBV19	-	TRBJ1-6	-	CASSTESSYNSPLHF	TGTGCCAGTAGTACCGAGAGCTCCTATAATTCACCCCTCCACTTT
TRBV19	-	TRBJ2-2	-	CASSISRVDRELFF	TGTGCCAGTAGTATAAGCAGGGTCGACAGGGAGCTGTTTTTT
TRBV7-7	TRBD1	TRBJ2-1	-	CASSLEDRGKQFF	TGTGCTAGCAGCTTAGAGGACAGGGGAAAGCAGTTCTTC
TRBV5-1	TRBD2	TRBJ2-7	-	CASSTGSSGVISYEQYF	TGCGCCAGCAGCACCGGTTCTAGCGGGGTTATATCCTACGAGCAGTACTTC
TRBV5-1	TRBD2	TRBJ2-1	-	CASSLGRGLAGGATYNEQFF	TGCGCCAGCAGCTTGGGCCGGGGACTAGCGGGAGGGGCTACCTACAATGAGCAGTTCTTC
TRBV5-1	TRBD1	TRBJ1-1	-	CASTPGHRGTEAFF	TGCGCCAGCACCCCGGGGCACAGGGGCACTGAAGCTTTCTTT
TRBV28	-	TRBJ2-7	few	CASSHGGTFPEQYF	TGTGCCAGCAGTCATGGAGGGACTTTCCCCGAGCAGTACTTC
TRBV5-4	TRBD2	TRBJ2-6	-	CASSLGLAGSGANVLTF	TGTGCCAGCAGCTTGGGACTAGCGGGCTCTGGGGCCAACGTCCTGACTTTC
TRBV2	-	TRBJ1-1	-	CASSERQNTEAFF	TGTGCCAGCAGTGAAAGACAGAACACTGAAGCTTTCTTT
TRBV18	-	TRBJ1-2	-	CASSPIDSSYGYTF	TGTGCCAGCTCACCAATCGACAGTTCATATGGCTACACCTTC
TRBV18	TRBD1	TRBJ1-6	-	CASCLDREGPLHF	TGTGCCAGCTGCTTGGACAGGGAGGGACCCCTCCACTTT
TRBV10-3	TRBD2	TRBJ2-1	-	CAISGTSYNEQFF	TGTGCCATCAGTGGGACTAGCTACAATGAGCAGTTCTTC
TRBV4-1	TRBD1	TRBJ1-1	-	CASSPPGTVNTEAFF	TGCGCCAGCAGCCCACCCGGGACAGTGAACACTGAAGCTTTCTTT
TRBV15	-	TRBJ2-5	-	CATSRGSQETQYF	TGTGCCACCAGCAGAGGCAGCCAAGAGACCCAGTACTTC
TRBV10-3	-	TRBJ1-2	-	CAISGEYGTRELYGYTF	TGTGCCATCAGTGGGGAATACGGGACAAGGGAACTCTATGGCTACACCTTC
TRBV4-1	-	TRBJ2-7	-	CASRPAGGSSYEQYF	TGCGCCAGCAGACCCGCAGGAGGAAGCTCCTACGAGCAGTACTTC
TRBV4-1	-	TRBJ1-1	-	CARSGQWNTEAFF	TGCGCCAGATCAGGACAGTGGAACACTGAAGCTTTCTTT
TRBV6-4	-	TRBJ2-3	-	CASPGKGTDTQYF	TGTGCCAGCCCTGGGAAGGGGACAGATACGCAGTATTTT
TRBV27	TRBD2	TRBJ2-3	-	CASSLLASGGTSTDTQYF	TGTGCCAGCAGTTTATTGGCTAGCGGGGGCACTAGCACAGATACGCAGTATTTT
TRBV2	-	TRBJ1-6	-	CATTGGVVSSPLHF	TGTGCCACCACCGGGGGGGTCGTTAGTTCACCCCTCCACTTT
TRBV7-3	TRBD2	TRBJ2-1	-	CASSPWTSGYNEQFF	TGTGCCAGCAGCCCCTGGACTAGCGGTTACAATGAGCAGTTCTTC
TRBV28	TRBD1	TRBJ2-7	-	CASSSGGKRASYEQYF	TGTGCCAGCAGTTCAGGGGGCAAGAGAGCCTCCTACGAGCAGTACTTC
TRBV5-4	TRBD2	TRBJ2-5	once	CASSLTSGGKETQYF	TGTGCCAGCAGCTTGACTAGCGGGGGGAAAGAGACCCAGTACTTC
TRBV7-9	-	TRBJ2-7	-	CASSNGEYEQYF	TGTGCCAGCAGCAATGGAGAATACGAGCAGTACTTC
TRBV29-1	TRBD1	TRBJ2-5	-	CSVDTGGEETQYF	TGCAGCGTTGATACAGGGGGCGAAGAGACCCAGTACTTC
TRBV5-1	TRBD1	TRBJ2-7	-	CASSSVTGGDYEQYF	TGCGCCAGCAGCTCGGTGACAGGGGGAGACTACGAGCAGTACTTC
TRBV10-2	TRBD1	TRBJ1-2	-	CASSGGDRGKNTF	TGCGCCAGCAGTGGAGGTGACAGGGGAAAGAACACCTTC
TRBV19	-	TRBJ1-4	-	CASRLAATNEKLFF	TGTGCCAGTAGATTGGCGGCAACTAATGAAAAACTGTTTTTT
TRBV25-1	-	TRBJ1-1	-	CASSDNRRESTEAFF	TGTGCCAGCAGTGACAACCGACGGGAGAGCACTGAAGCTTTCTTT
TRBV18	-	TRBJ1-4	-	CASSPTVHNEKLFF	TGTGCCAGCTCCCCGACAGTACATAATGAAAAACTGTTTTTT
TRBV9	TRBD1	TRBJ1-3	-	CASSLGQGGSGNTIYF	TGTGCCAGCAGCCTGGGACAGGGGGGCTCTGGAAACACCATATATTTT
TRBV27	TRBD1	TRBJ1-4	-	CASSPSGTGGEKLFF	TGTGCCAGCAGTCCCTCCGGGACAGGGGGCGAAAAACTGTTTTTT
TRBV29-1	TRBD1	TRBJ2-3	once	CSVEGQGANADTQYF	TGCAGCGTTGAAGGGCAGGGGGCGAATGCAGATACGCAGTATTTT
TRBV4-1	TRBD1	TRBJ1-6	-	CASSQEDQPGGTLHF	TGCGCCAGCAGCCAAGAAGACCAGCCAGGGGGGACCCTCCACTTT
TRBV4-1	-	TRBJ2-5	few	CASSQVGASQETQYF	TGCGCCAGCAGCCAAGTGGGGGCTTCCCAAGAGACCCAGTACTTC
TRBV5-1	TRBD2	TRBJ2-5	-	CASSPGTSSLQETQYF	TGCGCCAGCAGCCCCGGGACTAGCTCACTCCAAGAGACCCAGTACTTC
TRBV11-2	TRBD2	TRBJ2-3	-	CASSLWRGSTDTQYF	TGTGCCAGCAGCTTGTGGCGGGGGAGCACAGATACGCAGTATTTT
TRBV4-1	-	TRBJ1-4	-	CASSQIFGRGNEKLFF	TGCGCCAGCAGCCAAATATTCGGCAGGGGCAATGAAAAACTGTTTTTT
TRBV28	-	TRBJ2-7	once	CASGLPERRTYEQYF	TGTGCCAGCGGGCTGCCCGAGCGGAGAACCTACGAGCAGTACTTC
TRBV27	TRBD1	TRBJ1-1	few	CASSGQGAAEAFF	TGTGCCAGCAGTGGACAGGGCGCAGCTGAAGCTTTCTTT
TRBV5-1	TRBD1	TRBJ1-2	few	CASSPTGDGYTF	TGCGCCAGCAGCCCTACAGGGGATGGCTACACCTTC